One T cell receptor beta chain is described in this entry. The antigen is unknown. The sample comes from a study of CD8+CD57+ T cells in acquired aplastic anemia. Study-wide findings and caveats: Found in both controls and patients were approximately 30 CD8+ CDR3 sequences.

Those patients picked for sequencing had displayed CD8+CD57+ cell expansion on flow cytometry. The germline V gene has CDR1 KGHDR and CDR2 SFDVKD. V shed 6 bases, J shed 9 bases, and the junction held 4 bases outside the gene matches. This CDR3 has 12 residues. According to the study, genomic DNA was the template for TCR beta VDJ and CDR3 profiling. TCRdb re-derived calls from the reads in MiXCR, one entry per CDR3 protein. The sample carries 90,000 to 150,000 distinct CDR3 sequences, 50% to 70% recorded once. Sequenced material: sorted CD4+, CD8+, or CD8+CD57+ T cells (not recorded which) from PBMCs. The TCR originated in a human donor with aplastic anemia. The chain has TRBV24-1 and TRBJ2-1; 7 bases are a match to TRBD1. CDR3 residues: CATSKTGIEQFF. The CDR3 DNA reads as TGTGCCACCAGTAAGACAGGGATTGAGCAGTTCTTC.